These 27 T cell receptor beta chains were all obtained from the same sample, sequenced in a study of T cell responses to AZD1222 COVID-19 vaccine. Method: immunoSEQ multiplex PCR; TCRdb's copy keeps in-frame clones and lacks some. The profile shows around 170,000 clones, roughly 88% of them singletons. The sample in question was peripheral blood, obtained on day 0 of AZD1222 vaccination. The source of these receptors is an adult in good health.

Only one count was recorded for this clone. The rearrangement uses TRBV5-1 and TRBJ2-3; D perhaps matches TRBD2 (6 bases). The CDR3 has 17 residues. V was shortened by 2 bases and J by 1 base, with 17 bases between the two germline ends. In germline, CDR1 is SGHRS, CDR2 YFSETQ. The DNA for the CDR3 is TGCGCCAGCAGCTTCGATCCGGGGGAAGGAGGCACAGATACGCAGTATTTT. Translated, it gives CASSFDPGEGGTDTQYF.

CDR3 DNA sequence: TGTGCCTCCCGAGAGGGACAGGGGTCTGGAAACACCATATATTTT. Encoded protein: CASREGQGSGNTIYF. V gene TRBV18 combines with J gene TRBJ1-3; 10 bases line up with TRBD1. V shed 11 bases and J 1 base; nucleotides not matched to a gene: 8. Germline CDR1 and CDR2: KGHSH and LQKENI. This CDR3 has 15 residues. Full variable domain (outside the CDR3, taken from reference TRBV18 and TRBJ1-3): NAGVMQNPRHLVRRRGQEARLRCSPMKGHSHVYWYRQLPEEGLKFMVYLQKENIIDESGMPKERFSAEFPKEGPSILRIQQVVRGDSAAYFCASREGQGSGNTIYFGEGSWLTVV.

The sample holds one count of this clone. The V call is TRBV2, the J call TRBJ1-1, with D hard to call. This CDR3 region has 13 residues. V was shortened by 5 bases and J by 0 bases, with 7 bases between the two germline ends. The V gene's germline CDR1 is SNHLY and CDR2 FYNNEI. CDR3 in amino acids: CASSLTMNTEAFF. In nucleotides, the CDR3 is TGTGCCAGCAGTCTTACTATGAACACTGAAGCTTTCTTT.

The chain is built from TRBV19 and TRBJ1-2; the match to TRBD1 covers 10 bases. The germline gives CDR1 LNHDA, CDR2 SQIVND (reference sequence). The CDR3 is 15 amino acids. After removal of 3 bases from V and 8 bases from J, the junction contained 9 bases not matched to a gene. The DNA of the CDR3 is TGTGCCAGTAGTATCCCGGGACAGGGGTGGAAGGGCTACACCTTC. It specifies CASSIPGQGWKGYTF.

The V and J genes are TRBV27 and TRBJ1-4, with D unclear. Trimming pared 5 bases from V and 5 bases from J, leaving 6 bases between. Germline V gene lookup returns CDR1 MNHEY and CDR2 SMNVEV (reference sequence). This CDR3 has 12 amino acids. The CDR3 coding sequence is TGTGCCAGCAGTGGGGTAAATGAAAAACTGTTTTTT. This gives the protein CASSGVNEKLFF.

This chain connects TRBV14 to TRBJ1-4; D possibly corresponds to TRBD1 (5 bases). The CDR3 sequence is 13 residues long. V lost 4 bases and J 7 bases, leaving 10 bases between the germline ends. Germline lookup yields CDR1 SGHDN and CDR2 FVKESK. The CDR3 region is CASSPWGGEKLFF. CDR3 coding DNA: TGTGCCAGCAGCCCCTGGGGCGGTGAAAAACTGTTTTTT.

The chain has TRBV29-1 and TRBJ2-1; D possibly corresponds to TRBD2 (5 bases). This CDR3 comprises 15 residues. Trimming removed 0 bases from V and 5 bases from J, with 14 bases in between. Germline V gene sequence: CDR1 SQVTM, CDR2 ANQGSEA. CDR3 nucleotide sequence: TGCAGCGTTGAAGAGGGGAGACTGACGAACAATGAGCAGTTCTTC. This gives the protein CSVEEGRLTNNEQFF.

This clone showed up just a few times. This rearrangement joins TRBV6-5 to TRBJ1-5; TRBD1 matches 8 bases. In germline, CDR1 is MNHEY, CDR2 SVGAGI. V shed 6 bases and J 9 bases; nucleotides not matched to a gene: 7. CDR3 length: 13 amino acids. The CDR3 here is CASRLQGVGPQHF. The CDR3 DNA reads as TGTGCCAGCAGGTTACAGGGGGTAGGGCCCCAGCATTTT.

This chain connects TRBV6-6 to TRBJ1-3; no firm D call. CDR1 is MNHNY, CDR2 SVGAGI, per germline (reference sequence). The length of the CDR3 is 14 residues. V was cut by 3 bases and J by 2 bases, with 8 bases left in between. Here the CDR3 reads CASSYVAAGNTIYF. The CDR3, as DNA: TGTGCCAGCAGTTATGTGGCAGCTGGAAACACCATATATTTT.

The chain joins TRBV3-1 (or the pseudogene TRBV3-2) to TRBJ2-1; the match to TRBD2 covers 9 bases. Unmatched junction bases numbered 11, after V lost 4 bases and J lost 1 base. The germline CDR1 and CDR2 sequences are LGHDT and YNNKEL (reference sequence). The length of the CDR3 is 18 residues. CDR3: CASSPAGGGRRSYNEQFF. In nucleotides, the CDR3 is TGTGCCAGCAGCCCAGCGGGAGGAGGGAGGAGGTCCTACAATGAGCAGTTCTTC.

The V call is TRBV2, the J call TRBJ1-5; 8 bases line up with TRBD1. With V trimmed by 2 bases and J by 0 bases, 3 bases remained unmatched. Germline V CDR1 and CDR2: SNHLY, FYNNEI. The CDR3 sequence is 16 residues long. The CDR3 DNA is TGTGCCAGCAGTGAACAGGGGGCACGTAGCAATCAGCCCCAGCATTTT. It codes for CASSEQGARSNQPQHF. The complete variable domain, with remaining parts taken from reference TRBV2 and TRBJ1-5, reads EPEVTQTPSHQVTQMGQEVILRCVPISNHLYFYWYRQILGQKVEFLVSFYNNEISEKSEIFDDQFSVERPDGSNFTLKIRSTKLEDSAMYFCASSEQGARSNQPQHFGDGTRLSIL.

This clone was observed once. The chain is built from TRBV10-1 and TRBJ2-1, with a possible D match to TRBD1 (5 bases). Trimming took off 3 bases at V and 7 bases at J, with 10 bases between the two ends. CDR1 and CDR2 from the germline V gene are WNHNN and SYGVQD (reference sequence). The CDR3 runs to 13 residues. The CDR3 DNA reads TGCGCCAGCAGTGACGGGCCAGGGAATGAGCAGTTCTTC. Protein: CASSDGPGNEQFF.

The chain is built from TRBV3-1 (or the pseudogene TRBV3-2) and TRBJ1-2; possible D gene TRBD1, 5 bases. Germline V gene sequence: CDR1 LGHDT, CDR2 YNNKEL (reference sequence). The V end was cut by 2 bases, the J end by 8 bases, with 24 bases between. The CDR3 spans 17 residues. The CDR3 spells CASSQSGALGGTTGYTF. CDR3 nucleotide sequence: TGTGCCAGCAGCCAATCCGGGGCATTAGGAGGGACTACGGGCTACACCTTC.

The V call is TRBV3-1 (or the pseudogene TRBV3-2), the J call TRBJ2-3; 9 positions agree with TRBD2. The germline V gene has CDR1 LGHDT and CDR2 YNNKEL (reference sequence). The CDR3 totals 17 residues. With V trimmed by 4 bases and J by 3 bases, 11 bases remained unmatched. The CDR3 DNA reads as TGTGCCAGCAGCCCCCGTGGTAGCGGGAGTTCTACAGATACGCAGTATTTT. Residues: CASSPRGSGSSTDTQYF.

The V call is TRBV7-9, the J call TRBJ1-5; D remains unclear. This CDR3 is built from 14 residues. Germline values: CDR1 SEHNR, CDR2 FQNEAQ (reference sequence). The germline V and J ends were trimmed by 2 bases and 3 bases, with 8 bases remaining between them. CDR3 in DNA: TGTGCCAGCAGCTTACCGGGGTACAATCAGCCCCAGCATTTT. It yields the protein CASSLPGYNQPQHF.

The J gene is TRBJ1-1, the V gene TRBV7-3; D ambiguous. The CDR3 runs to 17 residues. CDR1 and CDR2 from the germline V gene are SGHTA and FQGTGA. Trimming pared 4 bases from V and 3 bases from J, leaving 21 bases between. CDR3 nucleotides: TGTGCCAGCAGCTCTTCGATGTTGTCAAGATGGGACACTGAAGCTTTCTTT. It specifies CASSSSMLSRWDTEAFF.

The rearrangement uses TRBV2 and TRBJ2-7; 9 bases match TRBD1. Per the germline V gene, CDR1 is SNHLY and CDR2 is FYNNEI. The CDR3 is 15 amino acids. V dropped 5 bases and J dropped 0; count of bases not matched to a gene: 5. The CDR3 nucleotides read TGTGCCAGCAGTTCACAGGGGGCAAGCTCCTACGAGCAGTACTTC. It specifies CASSSQGASSYEQYF.

The rearrangement joins TRBV24-1 to TRBJ2-1; TRBD2 matches at 10 bases. The CDR3 runs to 15 residues. Trimming took 1 base from V and 8 from J; bases not matched to a gene: 4. Per germline, CDR1 KGHDR and CDR2 SFDVKD. As DNA, the CDR3 is TGTGCCACCAGTGATTTAGCGGGGGGGCGCGATGAGCAGTTCTTC. This codes for CATSDLAGGRDEQFF.

V gene TRBV19 combines with J gene TRBJ1-5; 7 bases agree with TRBD1. J gave up 5 bases and V 7 bases, and 14 bases lay outside the gene matches. Germline lookup yields CDR1 LNHDA and CDR2 SQIVND (reference sequence). The CDR3 totals 16 residues. For the CDR3, the DNA is TGTGCCAGTACTGACAGTCAGGGGGGAGTTTATCAGCCCCAGCATTTT. Protein: CASTDSQGGVYQPQHF.

The chain employs TRBV6-1 and TRBJ1-2; no definite D call. V lost 3 bases, J lost 4 bases, and 12 bases lay in between. The CDR3 runs 14 residues. Germline V gene sequence: CDR1 MNHNS, CDR2 SASEGT. Written as DNA, the CDR3 is TGTGCCAGCAGTGATTGGCAGGAACCCTATGGCTACACCTTC. Residues: CASSDWQEPYGYTF.

This clone was detected once. J is TRBJ2-7 and V is TRBV10-1, with a tentative D call TRBD2 (6 bases). The CDR3 sequence is 14 residues long. The ends were cut back, 4 bases at V and 4 bases at J, with 14 bases in the middle. Germline V gene sequence: CDR1 WNHNN, CDR2 SYGVQD (reference sequence). The DNA for the CDR3 is TGCGCCAGCAGTGCTGAGGGAGGTCTGTACGAGCAGTACTTC. It translates to CASSAEGGLYEQYF.

The chain has TRBV19 and TRBJ1-1, with D unclear. Germline assignment: CDR1 LNHDA and CDR2 SQIVND (reference sequence). The CDR3 has 13 amino acids. Trimming shortened V by 3 bases and J by 0 bases, and 5 bases separated the two germline ends. The CDR3 DNA reads as TGTGCCAGTAGTATTACAGTGAACACTGAAGCTTTCTTT. Protein: CASSITVNTEAFF.

This clone was seen just once. V gene TRBV29-1 combines with J gene TRBJ1-2; D is uncertain. V was pared by 3 bases and J by 1 base, with 6 bases between. Germline CDR1 is SQVTM and CDR2 is ANQGSEA. This CDR3 has 12 residues. The CDR3, as DNA: TGCAGCGTTGATCCCGGTAACTATGGCTACACCTTC. It specifies CSVDPGNYGYTF.

The rearrangement joins TRBV14 to TRBJ2-1; 7 positions agree with TRBD2. Germline-derived CDR1 and CDR2 are SGHDN and FVKESK. The junction had 8 bases not matched to a gene; V was cut back by 6 bases and J by 6 bases. The CDR3 covers 14 residues. The CDR3 here is CASRSRGDPNEQFF. In DNA, the CDR3 is TGTGCCAGCAGATCTCGGGGGGATCCCAATGAGCAGTTCTTC. Variable domain in full (rest from reference TRBV14 and TRBJ2-1): EAGVTQFPSHSVIEKGQTVTLRCDPISGHDNLYWYRRVMGKEIKFLLHFVKESKQDESGMPNNRFLAERTGGTYSTLKVQPAELEDSGVYFCASRSRGDPNEQFFGPGTRLTVL.

The chain combines TRBV19 with TRBJ1-1; D unclear. Trimming took off 3 bases at V and 4 bases at J, with 3 bases between the two ends. The CDR3 is made up of 11 amino acids. Germline loops: CDR1 LNHDA, CDR2 SQIVND (reference sequence). The CDR3 loop is CASSMATEAFF. The CDR3 DNA reads as TGTGCCAGTAGTATGGCCACTGAAGCTTTCTTT.

In this sample, this clone turned up a few times. V is TRBV15 and J is TRBJ1-2; the D gene is possibly TRBD1 (5 bases). Trimming took off 2 bases at V and 4 bases at J, with 14 bases between the two ends. This CDR3 contains 15 residues. The germline V gene encodes CDR1 LNHNV and CDR2 YYDKDF (reference sequence). The DNA of the CDR3 is TGTGCCACCAGCAGAACAGGCGTAAGAAGCTATGGCTACACCTTC. Encoded protein: CATSRTGVRSYGYTF.

The chain links TRBV6-5 to TRBJ1-5, with 10 nucleotides matching TRBD1. This CDR3 contains 15 residues. Per the germline V gene, CDR1 is MNHEY and CDR2 is SVGAGI. The J segment lost 4 bases and the V segment lost 5 bases, leaving 5 bases of the junction unmatched. The CDR3: CASSRGTGANQPQHF. The CDR3 nucleotides are TGTGCCAGCAGTAGGGGGACAGGGGCGAATCAGCCCCAGCATTTT.